These 6 T cell receptor beta chains share one sample of origin, sequenced in a study of read filtering for tumor transcriptome and immune sequencing. The library was built from approximately 400 ng RNA with molecular barcoded adaptors for alpha/delta and beta/gamma chains. TCRdb called the reads again in MiXCR, with one record for every CDR3 protein. The sample shows tens of thousands of distinct CDR3 sequences, roughly 21% of them seen only once. The sample was a population of CD138-negative cells sorted from bone marrow. Receptors originate from a donor at least 40 years old with multiple myeloma.

At least ten counts were recorded for this clonotype. This chain links TRBV6-5 with TRBJ2-7; D not resolved. Trimming removed 2 bases from V and 0 bases from J, with 14 bases in between. Germline CDR1 and CDR2: MNHEY and SVGAGI. This CDR3 has 16 residues. This chain's CDR3 is CASSYHPSSLSYEQYF. The CDR3, as DNA: TGTGCCAGCAGTTACCACCCCTCCAGCCTCTCCTACGAGCAGTACTTC.

For the CDR3, the DNA is TGTGCCAGCAGCACCCTTTGGGGTCGTGAAGAGACCCAGTACTTC. Translation gives CASSTLWGREETQYF. The chain employs TRBV11-2 and TRBJ2-5; no clear D gene. Germline-derived CDR1 and CDR2 are SGHAT and FQNNGV. The CDR3 is made up of 15 amino acids. Trimming removed 5 bases from V and 3 bases from J, with 16 bases in between.

In its sample, this clonotype was seen many times. The chain recombines TRBV29-1 with TRBJ1-1; possibly TRBD1 for D (6 bases). CDR3 length: 14 residues. Looked up from germline, CDR1 is SQVTM and CDR2 is ANQGSEA. Between the trimmed V and J ends, which lost 5 bases and 4 bases, there was a span of 17 bases. The CDR3 sequence is CSVTGFHLSTEAFF. The CDR3 nucleotides read TGCAGCGTTACAGGGTTTCATCTGAGCACTGAAGCTTTCTTT.

On this clonotype: This clone may be a read error of a much larger clone one base away. The chain carries TRBV20-1 and TRBJ1-4, with D unresolved. Per the germline V gene, CDR1 is DFQATT and CDR2 is SNEGSKA (reference sequence). Trimming took 4 bases from V and 8 from J, leaving 17 bases between them. The length of the CDR3 is 14 residues. CDR3 region: CSATLAERGEKLFF. Written as DNA, the CDR3 is TGCAGTGCTACTTTGGCCGAGAGAGGAGAAAAACTGTTTTTT.

Remarks on this clonotype: This may be a read error: a much more frequent sequence differs by one nucleotide. V is TRBV27 and J is TRBJ2-7; D perhaps matches TRBD2 (7 bases). CDR1 is MNHEY and CDR2 is SMNVEV in the germline V gene (reference sequence). V lost 5 bases and J lost 6, with 17 bases in between. This CDR3 contains 14 residues. CDR3 DNA sequence: TGTGCCAGCAGTGGGGGCGGGGGTCCCCTCGAGCAGTACTTC. Translation: CASSGGGGPLEQYF.

This clonotype has ten or more counts. The V call is TRBV18, the J call TRBJ2-5; TRBD1 matches at 10 bases. This CDR3 spans 17 amino acids. Germline CDR1 KGHSH, CDR2 LQKENI. With 2 bases clipped from V and 0 bases from J, the junction kept 6 bases outside the gene matches. The CDR3 DNA is TGTGCCAGCTCACCATACTTGGGACAGGGGTACCAAGAGACCCAGTACTTC. Translation gives CASSPYLGQGYQETQYF.